What follows are 27 T cell receptor beta chains derived from one specimen sequenced in a study of T-cell reconstitution after alpha-beta-depleted transplantation in children. Unique molecular identifiers were used in preparing the TCRbeta library. MiXCR, applied by TCRdb to the PCR reads, yields one record per CDR3 protein. Among around 5,900 distinct CDR3 sequences listed, around 15% were seen once. The material was PBMCs, mostly from graft donor cells, obtained 180 days after TCRalphabeta/CD19-depleted stem cell transplant. The origin of the receptors is a patient aged 2-10 years who had a stem cell transplant for inherited bone marrow failure, so the T cells may come from the graft donor.

This clonotype was counted ten times or more. The chain employs TRBV18 and TRBJ2-3, with unresolved D. The germline CDR1 and CDR2 sequences are KGHSH and LQKENI. The CDR3 length is 15 residues. V was cut by 2 bases and J by 1 base, with 10 bases left in between. CDR3 in DNA: TGTGCCAGCTCACCAACCAGACACCGCACAGATACGCAGTATTTT. Its translation: CASSPTRHRTDTQYF.

This clonotype was recorded many times. This chain links TRBV7-9 with TRBJ2-7; D ambiguous. V dropped 1 base and J dropped 2 bases, with 9 bases sitting between them. Looked up from germline, CDR1 is SEHNR and CDR2 is FQNEAQ (reference sequence). The CDR3 extends over 14 amino acids. This CDR3 reads CASSLGTVAYEQYF. DNA for the CDR3: TGTGCCAGCAGCTTAGGTACAGTTGCCTACGAGCAGTACTTC.

This clonotype has a count of ten or more. The CDR3 region is CAWSVGVTYEQYF. Written as DNA, the CDR3 is TGTGCCTGGAGTGTGGGGGTTACCTACGAGCAGTACTTC. The chain joins TRBV30 to TRBJ2-7; D possibly uses TRBD1 or TRBD2 (5 bases each). This CDR3 is 13 amino acids long. Looked up from germline, CDR1 is GTSNPN and CDR2 is SVGIG (reference sequence). V was shortened by 0 bases and J by 2 bases, with 8 bases between the two germline ends.

This clonotype was recorded at least ten times. This chain uses TRBV5-5 with TRBJ2-5; D unclear. Germline CDR1 is SGHKS and CDR2 is YYEKEE (reference sequence). Trimming left V 2 bases short and J 5 bases short, with 10 bases between. The CDR3 runs to 13 residues. The CDR3 reads CASSFSNWETQYF. The CDR3 coding sequence is TGTGCCAGCAGCTTCAGTAATTGGGAGACCCAGTACTTC.

There are many counts of this clonotype. J is TRBJ2-1 and V is TRBV28; 9 bases fit TRBD2. CDR1 and CDR2 from the germline V gene are MDHEN and SYDVKM. The V segment lost 4 bases and the J segment 4 bases; nucleotides outside the gene matches: 8. The length of the CDR3 is 16 residues. CDR3 sequence: CASSSEAGGPYNEQFF. CDR3 DNA sequence: TGTGCCAGCAGTTCAGAAGCGGGAGGCCCTTACAATGAGCAGTTCTTC.

This clonotype has at least ten counts. The rearrangement joins TRBV7-8 to TRBJ2-5, with D tentatively TRBD2 (6 bases). The germline V gene encodes CDR1 SGHVS and CDR2 FQNEAQ. V was shortened by 3 bases and J by 5 bases, with 16 bases between the two germline ends. The CDR3 runs to 15 residues. The CDR3 region is CASSFPGVEAETQYF. The CDR3 DNA reads as TGTGCCAGCAGCTTTCCGGGAGTGGAGGCTGAGACCCAGTACTTC.

This clonotype was counted at least ten times. The CDR3 sequence is CASSQEEGQGGTEAFF. The DNA of the CDR3 is TGCGCCAGCAGCCAAGAGGAGGGGCAGGGTGGGACTGAAGCTTTCTTT. The chain recombines TRBV4-3 with TRBJ1-1; the D gene is possibly TRBD1 (5 bases). From germline, CDR1 is LGHNA and CDR2 YSLEER. The length of the CDR3 is 16 residues. Deletions cut 0 bases from V and 5 bases from J, with 16 bases between.

The sample holds many counts of this clonotype. The CDR3, as DNA: TGTGCCAGCAGTTGGGGGGTGGGGGGCTACACCTTC. Amino acid sequence: CASSWGVGGYTF. The chain carries TRBV12-3 or TRBV12-4 and TRBJ1-2; tentatively, D is TRBD1 (5 bases). The CDR3 is made up of 12 amino acids. Trimming took off 4 bases at V and 8 bases at J, with 11 bases between the two ends.

This clonotype was observed at least ten times. The chain recombines TRBV7-2 with TRBJ1-4; TRBD1 agrees at 8 bases. V gave up 6 bases and J gave up 1 base; unmatched junction bases: 4. This CDR3 spans 15 amino acids. Germline CDR1 SGHTA, CDR2 FQGNSA. CDR3 coding DNA: TGTGCCAGCAGACGCGACAGGGGAACTAATGAAAAACTGTTTTTT. This gives the protein CASRRDRGTNEKLFF.

This clonotype was detected ten times or more. V gene TRBV18 combines with J gene TRBJ2-5; D may match TRBD1 or TRBD2 (6 bases each). The CDR3 runs to 16 residues. Germline CDR1 is KGHSH and CDR2 is LQKENI. V was trimmed by 6 bases and J by 3 bases, leaving 20 bases between them. The CDR3 is CASSPNRRRGEETQYF. CDR3 in DNA: TGTGCCAGCTCTCCCAATCGAAGGAGGGGGGAAGAGACCCAGTACTTC.

This clonotype has at least ten counts. The CDR3 DNA reads TGTGCCAGCAAAAGGGACAGGGGGCCCCAAGAGACCCAGTACTTC. Protein sequence: CASKRDRGPQETQYF. The rearrangement joins TRBV7-2 to TRBJ2-5; 12 positions match TRBD1. The V gene end was trimmed by 7 bases and the J gene end by 1 base; junction bases not matched to a gene: 4. The CDR3 runs 15 residues. In germline, CDR1 is SGHTA, CDR2 FQGNSA.

Many counts were recorded for this clonotype. Mismatch with germline at one junction end may stem from a read error. This rearrangement joins TRBV7-7 to TRBJ2-3; D remains unclear. The CDR3 runs to 14 residues. The germline V gene encodes CDR1 SSHAT and CDR2 FNYEAQ (reference sequence). CDR3 DNA: TGTGCTAGCAGCTTAGCCGGGTACACAGATACGCAGTATTTT. Translated, it gives CASSLAGYTDTQYF.

Ten or more counts support this clonotype. The rearrangement joins TRBV25-1 to TRBJ2-7; tentatively, D is TRBD2 (5 bases). V lost 3 bases to trimming and J lost 4 bases, with 13 bases between them. The CDR3 spans 14 residues. CDR1 and CDR2 from the germline V gene are MGHDK and SYGVNS. DNA of the CDR3: TGTGCCAGCAGTGACCCCGGGGTTTCATACGAGCAGTACTTC. Its translation: CASSDPGVSYEQYF.

This clonotype was picked up many times. The V gene is TRBV7-9, the J gene TRBJ2-1; D unresolved. Germline V gives CDR1 SEHNR, CDR2 FQNEAQ (reference sequence). The CDR3 has 16 amino acids. Trimming took off 3 bases at V and 5 bases at J, with 17 bases between the two ends. CDR3 protein: CASSFRPRSANNEQFF. The CDR3 DNA sequence: TGTGCCAGCAGCTTCAGGCCTAGGAGCGCCAACAATGAGCAGTTCTTC.

V and J are TRBV12-3 or TRBV12-4 and TRBJ2-1, with D perhaps assigned TRBD1 or TRBD2 (5 bases each). V was trimmed by 6 bases and J by 6 bases, leaving 15 bases between them. This CDR3 comprises 14 residues. Written as DNA, the CDR3 is TGTGCCAGCAGCTTAAAAGGGACGGTCAATGAGCAGTTCTTC. It encodes CASSLKGTVNEQFF.

Ten or more counts support this clonotype. The V call is TRBV28, the J call TRBJ2-3; unclear D gene. CDR1 is MDHEN and CDR2 is SYDVKM in the germline V gene. The CDR3 has 11 residues. Trimming left V 6 bases short and J 4 bases short, with 5 bases between. The CDR3 spells CASRVADTQYF. The CDR3, as DNA: TGTGCCAGCAGGGTAGCAGATACGCAGTATTTT. The full variable domain, its missing parts supplied by reference TRBV28 and TRBJ2-3, is DVKVTQSSRYLVKRTGEKVFLECVQDMDHENMFWYRQDPGLGLRLIYFSYDVKMKEKGDIPEGYSVSREKKERFSLILESASTNQTSMYLCASRVADTQYFGPGTRLTVL.

This clonotype has a count of ten or more. The chain has TRBV7-2 and TRBJ2-3, with 7 bases identical to TRBD1. Germline V lookup: CDR1 SGHTA, CDR2 FQGNSA. The CDR3 length is 14 residues. With 5 bases clipped from V and 4 bases from J, the junction kept 6 bases outside the gene matches. CDR3 DNA: TGTGCCAGCAGCCCTCGACAGGGTTCAGATACGCAGTATTTT. Its translation is CASSPRQGSDTQYF.

This clonotype showed up many times. The chain uses TRBV18 and TRBJ2-2; 8 positions match TRBD1. Germline loops: CDR1 KGHSH, CDR2 LQKENI. Trimming removed 2 bases from V and 8 bases from J; junction bases left unmatched: 1. This CDR3 is 13 amino acids long. CDR3 in amino acids: CASSPWDRGELFF. The CDR3 coding sequence is TGTGCCAGCTCACCATGGGACAGGGGGGAGCTGTTTTTT.

This clonotype came up many times. The chain couples TRBV20-1 to TRBJ2-1; D gene unclear. The CDR3 runs 12 residues. CDR1 and CDR2 from the germline V gene are DFQATT and SNEGSKA (reference sequence). Trimming pared 4 bases from V and 8 bases from J, leaving 12 bases between. The CDR3 coding sequence is TGCAGTGCTACCCGACAATCACATGAGCAGTTCTTC. Translation gives CSATRQSHEQFF.

This clonotype was seen ten or more times. This chain links TRBV3-1 with TRBJ2-7; 9 bases fit TRBD1. This CDR3 spans 16 amino acids. The V segment lost 3 bases and the J segment 5 bases; nucleotides outside the gene matches: 11. Germline V gene sequence: CDR1 LGHDT, CDR2 YNNKEL (reference sequence). CDR3 loop: CASSQAVGQGWDEQYF. The CDR3, as DNA: TGTGCCAGCAGCCAGGCGGTTGGACAGGGGTGGGACGAGCAGTACTTC.

In this sample, this clonotype turned up many times. The genes are TRBV6-5 and TRBJ2-1; possible D gene TRBD2, 6 bases. Per the germline V gene, CDR1 is MNHEY and CDR2 is SVGAGI. Trimming left V 2 bases short and J 0 bases short, with 11 bases between. This CDR3 is 16 amino acids long. The CDR3 nucleotides are TGTGCCAGCAGTTACGGACTATTTAGCTCCTACAATGAGCAGTTCTTC. Amino acid sequence: CASSYGLFSSYNEQFF.

This clonotype has ten or more counts. The V call is TRBV20-1, the J call TRBJ1-1; 9 bases map to TRBD1. The length of the CDR3 is 15 residues. V lost 3 bases to trimming and J lost 1 base; unmatched junction nucleotides: 6. Germline values: CDR1 DFQATT, CDR2 SNEGSKA (reference sequence). The CDR3 is CSASHTGGANTEAFF. The CDR3 DNA reads TGCAGTGCTAGTCATACAGGGGGCGCGAACACTGAAGCTTTCTTT.

This clonotype has a count of ten or more. J is TRBJ1-2 and V is TRBV12-3 or TRBV12-4, with 8 bases aligning to TRBD1. V shed 2 bases and J 4 bases; nucleotides not matched to a gene: 6. The CDR3 runs 15 residues. Here the CDR3 reads CASSLLAGGAYGYTF. The CDR3 bases are TGTGCCAGCAGTTTATTAGCAGGGGGCGCCTATGGCTACACCTTC.

This clonotype showed up many times. The chain is built from TRBV6-2 or TRBV6-3 and TRBJ2-7; 7 bases map to TRBD1. The CDR3 covers 14 residues. Germline V CDR1 and CDR2: MNHEY, SVGEGT. With 6 bases clipped from V and 0 bases from J, the junction kept 5 bases outside the gene matches. Here the CDR3 DNA reads TGTGCCAGCAGGAAGACAGGGAGCTCCTACGAGCAGTACTTC. It translates to CASRKTGSSYEQYF.

This clonotype was observed at least ten times. The chain carries TRBV12-3 or TRBV12-4 and TRBJ2-7, with 9 positions matching TRBD1. J gave up 6 bases and V 8 bases, and 8 bases lay outside the gene matches. This CDR3 region has 13 residues. The CDR3 reads CASSNTGGLEQYF. The CDR3 DNA reads as TGTGCCAGCTCAAACACAGGGGGCCTCGAGCAGTACTTC.

This clonotype was observed many times. The gene calls are TRBV12-3 or TRBV12-4 and TRBJ1-5, with TRBD1 as a possible D gene (6 bases). Trimming stripped 3 bases from V and 5 bases from J, with 11 bases between. The CDR3 runs to 14 residues. This CDR3 reads CASSFRGPYQPQHF. The CDR3 DNA sequence: TGTGCCAGCAGTTTCCGGGGGCCGTATCAGCCCCAGCATTTT.

The V and J genes are TRBV9 and TRBJ1-1; D is perhaps TRBD1 (6 bases). The V end was cut by 1 base, the J end by 0 bases, with 16 bases between. CDR1 is SGDLS and CDR2 is YYNGEE in the germline V gene. This CDR3 contains 17 residues. The DNA of the CDR3 is TGTGCCAGCAGCGTATCCGGGACACCGTATATGAACACTGAAGCTTTCTTT. This sequence encodes CASSVSGTPYMNTEAFF.